A selection of T cell receptor beta chains follows, all from one sample in a study of blood T cell repertoires in COVID-19. Clones were read by immunoSEQ multiplex PCR, and TCRdb kept only the in-frame ones, dropping some. The sample carries about 110,000 clones, 70% to 85% recorded once. The sample taken for sequencing was peripheral blood. These receptors were taken from a woman at least 80 years old with active or convalescent COVID-19. The CDR3 runs from the conserved cysteine through the conserved F or W. Rows may omit the clone size; those that give it use once, few, many or a size class.

v_call	j_call	clone_size	cdr3_aa
TRBV28	TRBJ1-1	.	CASSLRGLNTEAFF
TRBV9	TRBJ2-1	.	CASSVNSGHQFF
TRBV2	TRBJ2-2	few	CASAGGPNTGELFF
TRBV7-3	TRBJ2-1	.	CASSPGGVYNEQFF
TRBV7-2	TRBJ2-7	.	CASSMGRGTSPYEQYF
TRBV3-1/TRBV3-2	TRBJ2-4	.	CASSQREGKNIQYF
TRBV6-4	TRBJ2-1	.	CASRNTGEDEQFF
TRBV6-4	TRBJ2-3	.	CASSGGGPTDTQYF
TRBV14	TRBJ2-2	.	CASSQGLAGARNTGELFF
TRBV7-2	TRBJ2-2	.	CASSLRRVSGELFF
TRBV24-1	TRBJ1-3	.	CATSEGGTIYF
TRBV19	TRBJ2-5	.	CASSGVAGIGETQYF
TRBV29-1	TRBJ1-4	.	CSVNRLGGEKLFF
TRBV28	TRBJ2-7	few	CASAIGASGGVRQYF
TRBV30	TRBJ1-6	.	CAWSSGGYNSPLHF
TRBV6-5	TRBJ2-7	few	CASSTGLAGGGEQYF
TRBV3-1/TRBV3-2	TRBJ2-5	once	CASSQRETQYF
TRBV5-1	TRBJ2-7	.	CASSQNLQGNKYGGEQYF
TRBV5-1	TRBJ2-4	.	CASSLKVADTRRTKNIQYF
TRBV3-1/TRBV3-2	TRBJ2-7	.	CASSQGTGRSYEQYF
TRBV5-1	TRBJ2-3	.	CASSLTGGQSGTDTQYF
TRBV4-1	TRBJ2-1	.	CASSQDTSSYNEQFF
TRBV28	TRBJ1-2	.	CASSLARTDTYGYTF
TRBV28	TRBJ2-7	.	CASIRGQGELYEQYF
TRBV24-1	TRBJ1-2	.	CATPPPDRVYGYTF
TRBV6-1	TRBJ2-4	once	CASSEGAPAKNIQYF
TRBV28	TRBJ1-5	.	CASSYSNQPQHF
TRBV20-1	TRBJ1-6	once	CSARDTPTLHF
TRBV9	TRBJ1-1	.	CASSGTGGINTEAFF
TRBV7-3	TRBJ2-2	.	CASSKTSGSLAGELFF
TRBV7-9	TRBJ1-3	.	CASSLGPQGLSGNTIYF
TRBV3-1/TRBV3-2	TRBJ1-1	.	CASSQGDRGLITEAFF
TRBV10-3	TRBJ1-5	few	CAISESGQGSNQPQHF
TRBV27	TRBJ2-3	.	CASSWGLAKSTDTQYF
TRBV6-6	TRBJ1-1	.	CASSYGAGLNTEAFF
TRBV2	TRBJ2-2	.	CASSLQGDTGELFF
TRBV4-2	TRBJ2-5	once	CASSDQGPQKTQYF
TRBV7-3	TRBJ2-1	.	CASSWTGQYEQFF
TRBV6-5	TRBJ1-1	.	CASTGQTEAFF
TRBV28	TRBJ1-1	.	CASSLPGMMNTEAFF
TRBV15	TRBJ2-1	.	CATSGLAGSSYNEQFF
TRBV28	TRBJ2-7	.	CASTSTYEQYF
TRBV27	TRBJ2-3	.	CASSPFGTDTQYF
TRBV7-3	TRBJ2-5	.	CASSLSPLGSGETQYF
TRBV7-3	TRBJ2-6	.	CASSQFHSGANVLTF
TRBV28	TRBJ1-2	.	CASSFAPRVAGYTF
TRBV7-9	TRBJ2-7	.	CASSFIAGGPGSYEQYF
TRBV28	TRBJ2-2	.	CASEQANTGELFF
TRBV9	TRBJ2-1	.	CASSVASTYNEQFF
TRBV9	TRBJ2-3	.	CASSVFGLAGVGDTQYF
TRBV19	TRBJ2-5	.	CASRQTSAAEETQYF
TRBV3-1/TRBV3-2	TRBJ2-2	once	CASSLPGLAGGGGELFF
TRBV18	TRBJ1-3	.	CASSPLESSGNTIYF